This T cell receptor beta chain stems from a study of early T cells in non-severe SARS-CoV-2 infection. Each CDR3 protein is one row after TCRdb ran MiXCR on the 5' RACE reads. The table shows roughly 75,000 distinct CDR3 sequences, with around 10% occurring only once. Trimming cost V 7 bases and J 0 bases, with 8 bases left between them. This CDR3 comprises 14 residues. Germline CDR1 is SGHRS and CDR2 is YFSETQ. This clonotype was detected many times. The TCR was taken from an adult who was a healthcare worker with PCR-confirmed SARS-CoV-2 infection or an uninfected control (not recorded which). The V and J genes are TRBV5-1 and TRBJ1-6; D call uncertain. Source material: whole blood. CDR3 loop: CASQPSSYNSPLHF. The DNA of the CDR3 is TGCGCCAGCCAACCGAGCTCCTATAATTCACCCCTCCACTTT.